These 9 T cell receptor beta chains came from one sample sequenced in a study of blood T cell repertoires in COVID-19. The protocol was immunoSEQ multiplex PCR, while the TCRdb copy is restricted to in-frame clones and leaves out a portion. Of 300,000 to 400,000 clones detected, approximately 89% appear once; the ten largest clones hold roughly 1.7%. The sample comprised peripheral blood. The receptors were sampled from a woman in her thirties with COVID-19, enrolled during active disease.

The V call is TRBV2, the J call TRBJ2-2, with D unclear. The V gene lost 8 bases and the J gene lost 0 bases, with 13 bases spanning the gap. This CDR3 is built from 15 residues. Looked up from germline, CDR1 is SNHLY and CDR2 is FYNNEI. The CDR3 coding sequence is TGTGCCAGCTCTCCGCCGCGCGCGAACACCGGGGAGCTGTTTTTT. Its protein is CASSPPRANTGELFF.

The chain joins TRBV2 to TRBJ1-2; no firm D call. Germline lookup yields CDR1 SNHLY and CDR2 FYNNEI. The CDR3 covers 15 residues. The germline V and J ends were trimmed by 7 bases and 5 bases, with 20 bases remaining between them. The CDR3 coding sequence is TGTGCCAGCATCAACGAGAGGCGGAGGGTATATGGCTACACCTTC. Its protein product is CASINERRRVYGYTF.

This clone was seen more than once but under ten times. V and J are TRBV3-1 (or the pseudogene TRBV3-2) and TRBJ1-2; D is ambiguous. This CDR3 has 12 amino acids. The V gene's germline CDR1 is LGHDT and CDR2 YNNKEL (reference sequence). V lost 5 bases, J lost 5 bases, and 9 bases lay in between. The CDR3 loop is CASSGRGYGYTF. In nucleotides, the CDR3 is TGTGCCAGCAGCGGTCGGGGATATGGCTACACCTTC.

This clone has just one count. This CDR3 reads CASSLEGYYGYTF. The CDR3 DNA reads TGTGCCAGCAGTTTGGAGGGGTACTATGGCTACACCTTC. The chain uses TRBV12-3 or TRBV12-4 and TRBJ1-2; D possibly corresponds to TRBD1 (5 bases). V was trimmed by 3 bases and J by 3 bases, leaving 8 bases between them. The CDR3 has 13 residues.

The table lists this clone with a count of one. The rearrangement links TRBV5-1 to TRBJ1-2; maybe TRBD1 (6 bases). This CDR3 has 15 amino acids. The V and J ends lost 1 base and 4 bases respectively, with 14 bases between them. In germline, CDR1 is SGHRS, CDR2 YFSETQ. Here the CDR3 DNA reads TGCGCCAGCAGCTTGAAGTATCAGGGGCTCTATGGCTACACCTTC. It specifies CASSLKYQGLYGYTF.

The rearrangement joins TRBV5-5 to TRBJ1-1; perhaps TRBD1 as D (5 bases). Trimming shortened V by 0 bases and J by 2 bases, and 11 bases separated the two germline ends. The CDR3 contains 15 residues. Germline V gene data show CDR1 as SGHKS and CDR2 as YYEKEE (reference sequence). CDR3 bases: TGTGCCAGCAGCTTGGAGGGGCGGCTAAACACTGAAGCTTTCTTT. This translates into CASSLEGRLNTEAFF.

The rearrangement joins TRBV24-1 to TRBJ2-1, with TRBD2 matching over 12 bases. Germline V CDR1 and CDR2: KGHDR, SFDVKD. Unmatched junction bases numbered 7, after V lost 5 bases and J lost 9 bases. There are 15 residues in the CDR3. CDR3 sequence (DNA): TGTGCCACCAGTGGGACTAGCGGGGACGTGAGTGAGCAGTTCTTC. It translates to CATSGTSGDVSEQFF.

CDR3 nucleotide sequence: TGTGCCAGCAGTCCCCTCAGGACGGGAACCCATGGCTACACCTTC. Amino acids: CASSPLRTGTHGYTF. The chain joins TRBV28 to TRBJ1-2, with D unclear. Germline V lookup: CDR1 MDHEN, CDR2 SYDVKM. The CDR3 spans 15 residues. V lost 5 bases and J lost 6, with 19 bases in between.

V is TRBV2 and J is TRBJ1-1; the match to TRBD1 covers 7 bases. Trimming removed 6 bases from V and 8 bases from J; junction bases left unmatched: 6. This CDR3 has 12 residues. Germline loops: CDR1 SNHLY, CDR2 FYNNEI. This chain's CDR3 is CASRGDSTEAFF. The CDR3 coding sequence is TGTGCCAGCAGAGGGGACAGCACCGAAGCTTTCTTT. Combining the CDR3 with reference TRBV2 and TRBJ1-1 gives the whole variable domain EPEVTQTPSHQVTQMGQEVILRCVPISNHLYFYWYRQILGQKVEFLVSFYNNEISEKSEIFDDQFSVERPDGSNFTLKIRSTKLEDSAMYFCASRGDSTEAFFGQGTRLTVV.